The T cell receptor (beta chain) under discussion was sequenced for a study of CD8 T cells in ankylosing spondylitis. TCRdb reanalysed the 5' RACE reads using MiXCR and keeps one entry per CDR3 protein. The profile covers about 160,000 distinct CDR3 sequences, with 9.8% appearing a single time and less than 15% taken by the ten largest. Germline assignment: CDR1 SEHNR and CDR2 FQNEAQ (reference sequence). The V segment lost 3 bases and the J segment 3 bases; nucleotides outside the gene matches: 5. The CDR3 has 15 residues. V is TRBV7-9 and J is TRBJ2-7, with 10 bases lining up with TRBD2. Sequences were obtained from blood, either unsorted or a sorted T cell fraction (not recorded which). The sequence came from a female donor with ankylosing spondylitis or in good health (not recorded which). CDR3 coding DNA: TGTGCCAGCAGCTTCCCACTAGCGGGAATCTACGAGCAGTACTTC. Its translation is CASSFPLAGIYEQYF.